A selection of T cell receptor beta chains follows, all from one sample in a study of cytomegalovirus exposure and HLA in healthy donors. Here immunoSEQ multiplex PCR was the method, and the copy in TCRdb shows in-frame clones only, minus some. Recorded for this sample: 140,000 or so clones. The sequenced sample was PBMCs. These receptors came from a male donor in good health and CMV-seronegative. Both conserved end residues are part of each CDR3. The order of the fields is D gene, V gene, J gene, CDR3 protein, CDR3 DNA. The D gene is left open where the match is weak.

d_gene: TRBD1; v_gene: TRBV5-4; j_gene: TRBJ2-2; CDR3aa: CASSRDRGQGGELFF; CDR3nt: TGTGCCAGCAGCCGGGACAGGGGGCAAGGCGGGGAGCTGTTTTTT
d_gene: TRBD1; v_gene: TRBV14; j_gene: TRBJ2-7; CDR3aa: CASSQTDRDSYEQYF; CDR3nt: TGTGCCAGCAGCCAAACAGACAGGGACTCCTACGAGCAGTACTTC
d_gene: TRBD1; v_gene: TRBV4-2; j_gene: TRBJ1-5; CDR3aa: CASSQEATGTPGQPQHF; CDR3nt: TGTGCCAGCAGCCAAGAAGCGACAGGGACCCCGGGGCAGCCCCAGCATTTT
d_gene: TRBD2; v_gene: TRBV7-9; j_gene: TRBJ2-1; CDR3aa: CASSQRDPNNEQFF; CDR3nt: TGTGCCAGCAGCCAGCGGGACCCAAACAATGAGCAGTTCTTC
d_gene: .; v_gene: TRBV7-9; j_gene: TRBJ2-3; CDR3aa: CASSLSDTQYF; CDR3nt: TGTGCCAGCAGCCTGTCAGATACGCAGTATTTT
d_gene: .; v_gene: TRBV7-9; j_gene: TRBJ1-4; CDR3aa: CASRAGEKLFF; CDR3nt: TGTGCCAGCAGGGCTGGCGAAAAACTGTTTTTT
d_gene: .; v_gene: TRBV5-6; j_gene: TRBJ1-1; CDR3aa: CASSRGVMNTEAFF; CDR3nt: TGTGCCAGCAGCCGGGGGGTTATGAACACTGAAGCTTTCTTT
d_gene: .; v_gene: TRBV29-1; j_gene: TRBJ2-1; CDR3aa: CSVRTDLNEQFF; CDR3nt: TGCAGCGTTAGGACAGACCTCAATGAGCAGTTCTTC
d_gene: TRBD1; v_gene: TRBV7-9; j_gene: TRBJ2-7; CDR3aa: CASSPRDSTYEQYF; CDR3nt: TGTGCCAGCAGCCCACGGGACAGTACCTACGAGCAGTACTTC
d_gene: TRBD2; v_gene: TRBV30; j_gene: TRBJ2-2; CDR3aa: CAWNPGRVVTGELFF; CDR3nt: TGTGCCTGGAACCCGGGGAGGGTGGTAACCGGGGAGCTGTTTTTT
d_gene: .; v_gene: TRBV27; j_gene: TRBJ2-5; CDR3aa: CASSLRGGRETQYF; CDR3nt: TGTGCCAGCAGTTTACGAGGGGGTCGAGAGACCCAGTACTTC
d_gene: .; v_gene: TRBV6-5; j_gene: TRBJ1-1; CDR3aa: CASTQSLKNTEAFF; CDR3nt: TGTGCCAGCACCCAATCCCTAAAAAACACTGAAGCTTTCTTT
d_gene: .; v_gene: TRBV29-1; j_gene: TRBJ2-2; CDR3aa: CSVSVTGELFF; CDR3nt: TGCAGCGTTTCAGTGACCGGGGAGCTGTTTTTT
d_gene: .; v_gene: TRBV7-9; j_gene: TRBJ1-1; CDR3aa: CASSLAGEGTEAFF; CDR3nt: TGTGCCAGCAGCTTAGCGGGGGAGGGCACTGAAGCTTTCTTT
d_gene: .; v_gene: TRBV11-3; j_gene: TRBJ2-1; CDR3aa: CASSLESSRNEQFF; CDR3nt: TGTGCCAGCAGCTTAGAATCCAGCAGGAATGAGCAGTTCTTC
d_gene: .; v_gene: TRBV7-2; j_gene: TRBJ1-3; CDR3aa: CASTRDSFSGNTIYF; CDR3nt: TGTGCCAGCACCCGGGACTCCTTCTCTGGAAACACCATATATTTT
d_gene: .; v_gene: TRBV13; j_gene: TRBJ1-1; CDR3aa: CASSTTEKNTEAFF; CDR3nt: TGTGCCAGCAGTACCACAGAAAAGAACACTGAAGCTTTCTTT
d_gene: .; v_gene: TRBV28; j_gene: TRBJ2-7; CDR3aa: CASSLGAADSYEQYF; CDR3nt: TGTGCCAGCAGTTTGGGCGCGGCGGACAGCTACGAGCAGTACTTC
d_gene: TRBD2; v_gene: TRBV27; j_gene: TRBJ2-5; CDR3aa: CASKPGTSRETQYF; CDR3nt: TGTGCCAGCAAGCCCGGGACTAGCCGCGAGACCCAGTACTTC
d_gene: TRBD1; v_gene: TRBV19; j_gene: TRBJ1-1; CDR3aa: CASSRDRGEAFF; CDR3nt: TGTGCCAGTAGTAGGGACAGGGGTGAAGCTTTCTTT
d_gene: .; v_gene: TRBV27; j_gene: TRBJ1-5; CDR3aa: CASRSQGSQPQHF; CDR3nt: TGTGCCAGCAGATCACAGGGAAGTCAGCCCCAGCATTTT
d_gene: .; v_gene: TRBV9; j_gene: TRBJ1-2; CDR3aa: CASSPRSVRGYGYTF; CDR3nt: TGTGCCAGCAGCCCACGATCCGTCCGGGGGTATGGCTACACCTTC
d_gene: .; v_gene: TRBV7-6; j_gene: TRBJ2-2; CDR3aa: CASSFQQGMEGANTGELFF; CDR3nt: TGTGCCAGCAGCTTCCAACAGGGGATGGAGGGGGCGAACACCGGGGAGCTGTTTTTT
d_gene: TRBD1; v_gene: TRBV27; j_gene: TRBJ2-7; CDR3aa: CASNGQGAYEQYF; CDR3nt: TGTGCCAGCAACGGACAGGGAGCCTACGAGCAGTACTTC
d_gene: .; v_gene: TRBV6-1; j_gene: TRBJ2-5; CDR3aa: CASTLGQNAETQYF; CDR3nt: TGTGCCAGCACCCTGGGGCAGAACGCAGAGACCCAGTACTTC
d_gene: .; v_gene: TRBV7-2; j_gene: TRBJ2-3; CDR3aa: CASSLDYDTDTQYF; CDR3nt: TGTGCCAGCAGCTTGGACTATGACACAGATACGCAGTATTTT
d_gene: TRBD2; v_gene: TRBV6-1; j_gene: TRBJ2-4; CDR3aa: CASKRGQADIQYF; CDR3nt: TGTGCCAGTAAGCGGGGGCAGGCGGACATTCAGTACTTC
d_gene: .; v_gene: TRBV2; j_gene: TRBJ2-6; CDR3aa: CASSENTQGANVLTF; CDR3nt: TGTGCCAGCAGTGAAAACACCCAGGGGGCCAACGTCCTGACTTTC
d_gene: TRBD2; v_gene: TRBV29-1; j_gene: TRBJ2-3; CDR3aa: CSVVAGGLTDTQYF; CDR3nt: TGCAGCGTTGTAGCGGGGGGGCTCACAGATACGCAGTATTTT
d_gene: TRBD1; v_gene: TRBV6-6; j_gene: TRBJ1-2; CDR3aa: CASSPGGGYGYTF; CDR3nt: TGTGCCAGCAGCCCAGGGGGCGGCTATGGCTACACCTTC
d_gene: .; v_gene: TRBV11-2; j_gene: TRBJ1-1; CDR3aa: CASSQRQNTEAFF; CDR3nt: TGTGCCAGCAGCCAACGACAGAACACTGAAGCTTTCTTT
d_gene: .; v_gene: TRBV19; j_gene: TRBJ1-2; CDR3aa: CASSKTTYGYTF; CDR3nt: TGTGCCAGTAGTAAGACTACTTATGGCTACACCTTC
d_gene: .; v_gene: TRBV7-6; j_gene: TRBJ1-1; CDR3aa: CASSLSLMGDILNTEAFF; CDR3nt: TGTGCCAGCAGCTTATCCCTTATGGGGGACATTCTGAACACTGAAGCTTTCTTT
d_gene: .; v_gene: TRBV9; j_gene: TRBJ2-7; CDR3aa: CASSVGAVGYEQYF; CDR3nt: TGTGCCAGCAGCGTGGGGGCAGTGGGCTACGAGCAGTACTTC
d_gene: .; v_gene: TRBV7-2; j_gene: TRBJ1-2; CDR3aa: CASSLARQGFYGYTF; CDR3nt: TGTGCCAGCAGCTTAGCGCGGCAGGGCTTCTATGGCTACACCTTC
d_gene: .; v_gene: TRBV9; j_gene: TRBJ2-2; CDR3aa: CASSVGGRGTGELFF; CDR3nt: TGTGCCAGCAGTGTAGGAGGGAGAGGTACCGGGGAGCTGTTTTTT
d_gene: TRBD1; v_gene: TRBV28; j_gene: TRBJ1-4; CDR3aa: CASSLSGQGEKLFF; CDR3nt: TGTGCCAGCAGTTTATCGGGACAGGGTGAAAAACTGTTTTTT
d_gene: .; v_gene: TRBV7-2; j_gene: TRBJ2-7; CDR3aa: CASSLVDSTVYEQYF; CDR3nt: TGTGCCAGCAGCTTAGTCGACTCGACGGTATACGAGCAGTACTTC
d_gene: .; v_gene: TRBV18; j_gene: TRBJ1-2; CDR3aa: CASSPGTGDYYGYTF; CDR3nt: TGTGCCAGCTCACCAGGCACGGGAGATTACTATGGCTACACCTTC
d_gene: .; v_gene: TRBV30; j_gene: TRBJ1-2; CDR3aa: CAWGKQGATNYGYTF; CDR3nt: TGTGCCTGGGGGAAACAGGGAGCGACTAACTATGGCTACACCTTC
d_gene: .; v_gene: TRBV6-6; j_gene: TRBJ2-7; CDR3aa: CASSYTGYEQYF; CDR3nt: TGTGCCAGCAGTTACACCGGCTACGAGCAGTACTTC
d_gene: .; v_gene: TRBV13; j_gene: TRBJ1-1; CDR3aa: CASSLGLTEAFF; CDR3nt: TGTGCCAGCAGCTTAGGCCTAACTGAAGCTTTCTTT
d_gene: TRBD1; v_gene: TRBV7-8; j_gene: TRBJ1-5; CDR3aa: CASSLSGTVGQPQHF; CDR3nt: TGTGCCAGCAGCTTATCTGGGACAGTCGGACAGCCCCAGCATTTT
d_gene: .; v_gene: TRBV5-4; j_gene: TRBJ1-2; CDR3aa: CASSWSGARGGYTF; CDR3nt: TGTGCCAGCAGCTGGAGCGGGGCCCGGGGTGGCTACACCTTC
d_gene: .; v_gene: TRBV2; j_gene: TRBJ2-2; CDR3aa: CASNLGGRGAGELFF; CDR3nt: TGTGCCAGCAACTTGGGGGGAAGAGGAGCCGGGGAGCTGTTTTTT
d_gene: .; v_gene: TRBV15; j_gene: TRBJ2-1; CDR3aa: CATDRGSYNEQFF; CDR3nt: TGTGCCACCGATCGGGGCTCCTACAATGAGCAGTTCTTC
d_gene: TRBD1; v_gene: TRBV27; j_gene: TRBJ1-5; CDR3aa: CASSPLAVLEQGFQPQHF; CDR3nt: TGTGCCAGCAGCCCCTTGGCGGTTCTTGAACAGGGGTTTCAGCCCCAGCATTTT
d_gene: TRBD1; v_gene: TRBV5-1; j_gene: TRBJ1-5; CDR3aa: CASDTGGGQPQHF; CDR3nt: TGCGCCAGTGATACAGGGGGAGGACAGCCCCAGCATTTT
d_gene: .; v_gene: TRBV19; j_gene: TRBJ2-5; CDR3aa: CASRVAGGEQETQYF; CDR3nt: TGTGCCAGTAGGGTCGCCGGCGGAGAACAAGAGACCCAGTACTTC
d_gene: TRBD1; v_gene: TRBV29-1; j_gene: TRBJ2-7; CDR3aa: CSAWDRGYEQYF; CDR3nt: TGCAGCGCCTGGGACAGGGGATACGAGCAGTACTTC
d_gene: .; v_gene: TRBV2; j_gene: TRBJ2-5; CDR3aa: CASRVGGAGETQYF; CDR3nt: TGTGCCAGCAGGGTTGGCGGGGCGGGAGAGACCCAGTACTTC
d_gene: .; v_gene: TRBV5-6; j_gene: TRBJ2-2; CDR3aa: CASSWGETGELFF; CDR3nt: TGTGCCAGCAGCTGGGGAGAGACCGGGGAGCTGTTTTTT
d_gene: .; v_gene: TRBV27; j_gene: TRBJ2-1; CDR3aa: CASSPREGQGHEQFF; CDR3nt: TGTGCCAGCAGTCCCCGGGAGGGACAGGGCCATGAGCAGTTCTTC
d_gene: .; v_gene: TRBV19; j_gene: TRBJ2-6; CDR3aa: CASSIEVGANVLTF; CDR3nt: TGTGCCAGTAGTATCGAGGTCGGGGCCAACGTCCTGACTTTC
d_gene: TRBD1; v_gene: TRBV30; j_gene: TRBJ1-6; CDR3aa: CAWSPGTGNSPLHF; CDR3nt: TGTGCCTGGAGTCCAGGGACAGGGAATTCACCCCTCCACTTT
d_gene: TRBD2; v_gene: TRBV6-5; j_gene: TRBJ2-5; CDR3aa: CASSYSSLAETQYF; CDR3nt: TGTGCCAGCAGTTACTCATCACTAGCGGAGACCCAGTACTTC
d_gene: .; v_gene: TRBV6-1; j_gene: TRBJ2-5; CDR3aa: CASSEEDRGETQYF; CDR3nt: TGTGCCAGCAGTGAAGAAGACCGGGGTGAGACCCAGTACTTC
d_gene: TRBD1; v_gene: TRBV30; j_gene: TRBJ2-2; CDR3aa: CAWETGMPYTGELFF; CDR3nt: TGTGCCTGGGAGACAGGGATGCCATACACCGGGGAGCTGTTTTTT